The rows below give T cell receptor beta chains drawn from one sample of a study of blood T cell repertoires in COVID-19. Only in-frame clones appear in the TCRdb table, and some are missing; sequencing was by immunoSEQ multiplex PCR. This table holds approximately 170,000 clones, roughly 93% found once. Source material: peripheral blood. The origin of the receptors is a man aged 18 to 30 with COVID-19, enrolled during active disease. CDR3s leave out the opening cysteine and the closing phenylalanine or tryptophan. Size is stated for part of the rows, as once, few or many counts, or as a class when the clone is expanded.

cdr3_aa: ASSFNRDRSYEQY
v_call: TRBV6-5
clone_size: .

cdr3_aa: ASSVGAGEAF
v_call: TRBV9
clone_size: .

cdr3_aa: ASSGWDGRTGYEQY
v_call: TRBV10-2
clone_size: .

cdr3_aa: ASWGVGREQY
v_call: TRBV2
clone_size: .

cdr3_aa: ASSGTGGGNTEAF
v_call: TRBV9
clone_size: .

cdr3_aa: ASSMGTEQY
v_call: TRBV27
clone_size: .

cdr3_aa: ASSQASGTDTQY
v_call: TRBV3-1/TRBV3-2
clone_size: .

cdr3_aa: ASSFRSDYGYT
v_call: TRBV7-9
clone_size: .

cdr3_aa: ASGWGGVYNEQF
v_call: TRBV27
clone_size: .

cdr3_aa: ASSVGLEQF
v_call: TRBV9
clone_size: once

cdr3_aa: ASSYRGRLSEQF
v_call: TRBV27
clone_size: .

cdr3_aa: ASSQDLEEQLATNEKLF
v_call: TRBV4-1
clone_size: .

cdr3_aa: ASSHGDRGVANYGYT
v_call: TRBV4-3
clone_size: .

cdr3_aa: ASSRLRDDTEAF
v_call: TRBV27
clone_size: .

cdr3_aa: ATQGPNTGELF
v_call: TRBV6-5
clone_size: .

cdr3_aa: AGAGGGGTLDPLTDTQY
v_call: TRBV21-1
clone_size: once

cdr3_aa: ASSMGLAGLPYEQY
v_call: TRBV19
clone_size: .

cdr3_aa: ASSFTSHTHNEQF
v_call: TRBV11-2
clone_size: .

cdr3_aa: ATSEGTSLTDEQF
v_call: TRBV24-1
clone_size: .

cdr3_aa: SASIARGYGYT
v_call: TRBV20-1
clone_size: once

cdr3_aa: ASSRLAGVYEQY
v_call: TRBV6-5
clone_size: .

cdr3_aa: ASSLWTYEQY
v_call: TRBV7-2
clone_size: .

cdr3_aa: ASSYSGQGDEKLL
v_call: TRBV6-2/TRBV6-3
clone_size: .

cdr3_aa: ASSLVSVNEKLL
v_call: TRBV5-6
clone_size: .

cdr3_aa: ASSSGTTGGARRNSPLH
v_call: TRBV5-5
clone_size: .

cdr3_aa: ASSLVGQDPNTGELF
v_call: TRBV7-6
clone_size: .

cdr3_aa: ASSSGTVYGYT
v_call: TRBV7-9
clone_size: once

cdr3_aa: ASAATNRGYDEQY
v_call: TRBV27
clone_size: .